Described below is a single TCR beta chain sequence and its context. The antigen remains undetermined. Autoimmune disease history or systemic immunosuppression was exclusionary. This sample is part of a study of OX40 agonist ivuxolimab in advanced cancers. V lost 5 bases and J lost 9, with 14 bases in between. The CDR3 has 13 residues. Germline CDR1 SEHNR, CDR2 FQNEAQ (reference sequence). Sequenced by immunoSEQ multiplex PCR; TCRdb stores in-frame clones only, minus some. The sample carries 67,000 or so clones, roughly 85% recorded once. Study-wide points: No determination was made of the antigen specificity of the expanded peripheral T cells. Fewer expanded clones were found on average in CD4+ than in CD8+ T cells.

The input for sequencing was CD4+ or CD8+ T cells sorted from blood, taken in a trial of the OX40 agonist ivuxolimab. The chain couples TRBV7-9 to TRBJ2-1; D is unclear. The sequence derives from an adult with an advanced solid tumor such as melanoma, head and neck, liver or kidney cancer. The CDR3 loop reads CASSPEVGTEQFF. The DNA of the CDR3 is TGTGCCAGCAGCCCCGAGGTCGGTACTGAGCAGTTCTTC.